This T cell receptor (beta chain) is drawn from a study of regulatory and conventional T cells in RAG deficiency. This CDR3 contains 18 residues. Looked up from germline, CDR1 is MNHNS and CDR2 is SASEGT. Trimming cost V 4 bases and J 2 bases; bases outside gene matches: 8. TCRdb's table, derived via immunoSEQ multiplex PCR, lists solely in-frame clones and lacks some. The sample shows 10,000 or so clones, roughly 95% of them seen only once. Blood CD4+ CD25-high CD127-low regulatory T cells supplied the genomic DNA template. A further study also used this sample, focusing on regulatory T cells. That publication notes: Amplification used 52 TRBV primers and 13 TRBJ primers.

V usage is TRBV6-1 and J usage is TRBJ2-3, with 14 bases lining up with TRBD2. Sequenced sample: CD127- CD25+ CD4+ Tregs sorted from blood. The source of this sequence is a human donor in good health. The CDR3 region has the DNA TGTGCCAGCAGTGCCCCGGGACTAGCGGGGGCCTCCACAGATACGCAGTATTTT. This translates into CASSAPGLAGASTDTQYF.